These T cell receptor beta chains were read from a single sample in a study of T-cell memory formation after mild COVID-19. MiXCR, run by TCRdb on the 5' RACE reads, gives a single entry per CDR3 protein. The top ten clones hold about 22% of a sample with about 390,000 distinct CDR3 sequences, approximately 16% of them seen once. The sequenced material came from PBMCs or a T cell subset sorted from them (not recorded which). These receptors originate from a man aged 18 to 29 who had mild COVID-19 (a few samples of this study predate the infection). Cell type and time point are not known. The CDR3 runs from the conserved cysteine through the conserved F or W. A D gene is named only where the DNA matches it firmly. Clone size is stated in some rows and not others, as once, few, many or a class when expanded.

j_call: TRBJ2-7; v_call: TRBV7-2; clone_size: few; d_call: TRBD1; cdr3_nt: TGTGCCAGCAGCTCGCATGGGACAGGGGGCGACGAGCAGTACTTC; cdr3_aa: CASSSHGTGGDEQYF
j_call: TRBJ2-3; v_call: TRBV27; clone_size: few; d_call: TRBD2; cdr3_nt: TGTGCCAGCAGTGTAACGGGGGGGCCCGTCACAGATACGCAGTATTTT; cdr3_aa: CASSVTGGPVTDTQYF
j_call: TRBJ2-3; v_call: TRBV13; clone_size: NA; d_call: NA; cdr3_nt: TGTGCCAGCAGCCCACGGGACGGTAGCACAGATACGCAGTATTTT; cdr3_aa: CASSPRDGSTDTQYF
j_call: TRBJ2-1; v_call: TRBV28; clone_size: few; d_call: TRBD2; cdr3_nt: TGTGCCAGCAGTTCTGCCGGACTAGCGGGGCGGAATGAGCAGTTCTTC; cdr3_aa: CASSSAGLAGRNEQFF
j_call: TRBJ2-7; v_call: TRBV6-6; clone_size: few; d_call: TRBD2; cdr3_nt: TGTGCCAGCAGCCCGGGGGGCAGTGTTAGCGGGGTCGAGCAGTACTTC; cdr3_aa: CASSPGGSVSGVEQYF
j_call: TRBJ2-5; v_call: TRBV7-9; clone_size: few; d_call: NA; cdr3_nt: TGTGCCAGCAGCTTAGCGGGATCGCCGGGAGAGACCCAGTACTTC; cdr3_aa: CASSLAGSPGETQYF
j_call: TRBJ2-2; v_call: TRBV7-6; clone_size: NA; d_call: NA; cdr3_nt: TGTGCCAGCCATAGGGGCACCGGGGAGCTGTTTTTT; cdr3_aa: CASHRGTGELFF
j_call: TRBJ2-3; v_call: TRBV5-4; clone_size: many; d_call: TRBD2; cdr3_nt: TGTGCCAGCAGCGGACTAGTGGAAGATACGCAGTATTTT; cdr3_aa: CASSGLVEDTQYF
j_call: TRBJ2-4; v_call: TRBV12-3/TRBV12-4; clone_size: few; d_call: NA; cdr3_nt: TGTGCCAGCATCCAGGGAATTCAGTACTTC; cdr3_aa: CASIQGIQYF
j_call: TRBJ2-5; v_call: TRBV5-5; clone_size: NA; d_call: NA; cdr3_nt: TGTGCCAGCAGCTTCAGGTTATGGGAGACCCAGTACTTC; cdr3_aa: CASSFRLWETQYF
j_call: TRBJ2-7; v_call: TRBV7-9; clone_size: NA; d_call: NA; cdr3_nt: TGTGCCAGCAGCTTGATCGACGAGCAGTACTTC; cdr3_aa: CASSLIDEQYF
j_call: TRBJ2-7; v_call: TRBV6-5; clone_size: few; d_call: NA; cdr3_nt: TGTGCCAGCAGCTCCCCCTTGCGGGACTACGAGCAGTACTTC; cdr3_aa: CASSSPLRDYEQYF
j_call: TRBJ1-4; v_call: TRBV9; clone_size: few; d_call: NA; cdr3_nt: TGTGCCAGCAGCGTAAGAGGGGCTTGGAATGAAAAACTGTTTTTT; cdr3_aa: CASSVRGAWNEKLFF
j_call: TRBJ2-4; v_call: TRBV6-5; clone_size: few; d_call: NA; cdr3_nt: TGTGCCAGCAGCCGCCTCGGGTCCTACCAAAACATTCAGTACTTC; cdr3_aa: CASSRLGSYQNIQYF
j_call: TRBJ2-2; v_call: TRBV4-1; clone_size: NA; d_call: NA; cdr3_nt: TGCGCCAGCAGCCAAGTCTACACCGGGGAGCTGTTTTTT; cdr3_aa: CASSQVYTGELFF
j_call: TRBJ2-5; v_call: TRBV4-2; clone_size: NA; d_call: TRBD2; cdr3_nt: TGTGCCAGCAGCCTCCACCCCATGACTAGCCCCATGGAGACCCAGTACTTC; cdr3_aa: CASSLHPMTSPMETQYF
j_call: TRBJ2-3; v_call: TRBV7-9; clone_size: many; d_call: NA; cdr3_nt: TGTGCCAGCAGCCCCTATCTGAACACAGATACGCAGTATTTT; cdr3_aa: CASSPYLNTDTQYF
j_call: TRBJ1-1; v_call: TRBV7-2; clone_size: NA; d_call: TRBD1; cdr3_nt: TGTGCCAGCAGCGTAAGGACAGGGATGAACACTGAAGCTTTCTTT; cdr3_aa: CASSVRTGMNTEAFF
j_call: TRBJ1-1; v_call: TRBV29-1; clone_size: many; d_call: NA; cdr3_nt: TGCAGCGCGGTAGTTCTGGCTCGGGCTTTCTTT; cdr3_aa: CSAVVLARAFF
j_call: TRBJ2-2; v_call: TRBV9; clone_size: NA; d_call: NA; cdr3_nt: TGTGCCAGCAGCGTAGAGGTAGCCGGGGAGCTGTTTTTT; cdr3_aa: CASSVEVAGELFF
j_call: TRBJ1-5; v_call: TRBV11-2; clone_size: NA; d_call: TRBD1; cdr3_nt: TGTGCCAGCAGCGGAACAGGGGGGCGTCAGCCCCAGCATTTT; cdr3_aa: CASSGTGGRQPQHF
j_call: TRBJ2-7; v_call: TRBV6-2/TRBV6-3; clone_size: NA; d_call: TRBD1; cdr3_nt: TGTGCCAGCAGCCCCGGGACAGGGGAGTTCTACGAGCAGTACTTC; cdr3_aa: CASSPGTGEFYEQYF
j_call: TRBJ2-2; v_call: TRBV29-1; clone_size: many; d_call: NA; cdr3_nt: TGCAGCGTTGAAGGGGGCACCGGGGAGCTGTTTTTT; cdr3_aa: CSVEGGTGELFF
j_call: TRBJ1-1; v_call: TRBV4-1; clone_size: few; d_call: NA; cdr3_nt: TGCGCCAGCAGCCAAGACCCGGGCCAGGATGAAGCTTTCTTT; cdr3_aa: CASSQDPGQDEAFF
j_call: TRBJ2-5; v_call: TRBV12-3/TRBV12-4; clone_size: many; d_call: NA; cdr3_nt: TGTGCCAGCAGTCGAACCGGGACCCAAGGAGAGACCCAGTACTTC; cdr3_aa: CASSRTGTQGETQYF
j_call: TRBJ1-6; v_call: TRBV6-5; clone_size: few; d_call: NA; cdr3_nt: TGTGCCAGCAGTTACGTTGGGGGAAATTCACCCCTCCACTTT; cdr3_aa: CASSYVGGNSPLHF
j_call: TRBJ1-2; v_call: TRBV6-2/TRBV6-3; clone_size: few; d_call: NA; cdr3_nt: TGTGCCAGCAGTTACTCGCCACAGGACCTTAACTATGGCTACACCTTC; cdr3_aa: CASSYSPQDLNYGYTF
j_call: TRBJ2-2; v_call: TRBV6-6; clone_size: few; d_call: NA; cdr3_nt: TGTGCCGCGACCTTCAGGGGGGGTTCGAACACCGGGGAGCTGTTTTTT; cdr3_aa: CAATFRGGSNTGELFF
j_call: TRBJ2-1; v_call: TRBV20-1; clone_size: NA; d_call: TRBD2; cdr3_nt: TGCAGTGCTAGAGATCGAATTGGAGGGGCGGGGGATGAGCAGTTCTTC; cdr3_aa: CSARDRIGGAGDEQFF
j_call: TRBJ2-1; v_call: TRBV4-1; clone_size: few; d_call: TRBD2; cdr3_nt: TGCGCCAGCAGCCAAGAGGGAGGATCCAGCCGGGAGGTGCAGTTCTTC; cdr3_aa: CASSQEGGSSREVQFF
j_call: TRBJ2-5; v_call: TRBV7-9; clone_size: few; d_call: NA; cdr3_nt: TGTGCCAGCAGCTCAGCCCAGGGATACCAAGAGACCCAGTACTTC; cdr3_aa: CASSSAQGYQETQYF
j_call: TRBJ1-2; v_call: TRBV27; clone_size: few; d_call: NA; cdr3_nt: TGTGCCAGCAGTGATACAGGGTCGATCGGCTACACCTTC; cdr3_aa: CASSDTGSIGYTF
j_call: TRBJ2-1; v_call: TRBV7-3; clone_size: few; d_call: TRBD2; cdr3_nt: TGTGCCAGCAGCCCCTTTACTAGCGGGGGGGCCTTGTTCTTC; cdr3_aa: CASSPFTSGGALFF
j_call: TRBJ1-3; v_call: TRBV12-3/TRBV12-4; clone_size: NA; d_call: NA; cdr3_nt: TGTGCCAGCAGTTTAGAAGCGCTCGGAAACACCATATATTTT; cdr3_aa: CASSLEALGNTIYF
j_call: TRBJ2-2; v_call: TRBV9; clone_size: NA; d_call: NA; cdr3_nt: TGTGCCAGCAGCGTAGTGGGGGGGCCCCCCGGGGAGCTGTTTTTT; cdr3_aa: CASSVVGGPPGELFF
j_call: TRBJ2-1; v_call: TRBV7-9; clone_size: many; d_call: TRBD1; cdr3_nt: TGTGCCAGCAGCCGCCGGGACAGAGAATACAATGAGCAGTTCTTC; cdr3_aa: CASSRRDREYNEQFF
j_call: TRBJ1-6; v_call: TRBV2; clone_size: few; d_call: TRBD1; cdr3_nt: TGTGCCAGCAGCGCTACCCGTGACAGGGGCAATTCACCCCTCCACTTT; cdr3_aa: CASSATRDRGNSPLHF
j_call: TRBJ2-3; v_call: TRBV4-1; clone_size: few; d_call: NA; cdr3_nt: TGCGCCAGCAGCCTCCGAGGTGCGGGAGATACGCAGTATTTT; cdr3_aa: CASSLRGAGDTQYF
j_call: TRBJ1-2; v_call: TRBV18; clone_size: NA; d_call: NA; cdr3_nt: TGTGCCAGCTCACCACCTGCCCAGGGCTATGGCTACACCTTC; cdr3_aa: CASSPPAQGYGYTF
j_call: TRBJ2-4; v_call: TRBV10-3; clone_size: few; d_call: TRBD1; cdr3_nt: TGTGCCATCAGGGGGACGGGGACAGGGGAAAACATTCAGTACTTC; cdr3_aa: CAIRGTGTGENIQYF
j_call: TRBJ2-1; v_call: TRBV24-1; clone_size: few; d_call: TRBD2; cdr3_nt: TGTGCCACCAGTGACTCGACTAGCGGGGGACGTTTACCTCATGAGCAGTTCTTC; cdr3_aa: CATSDSTSGGRLPHEQFF
j_call: TRBJ1-2; v_call: TRBV4-2; clone_size: NA; d_call: NA; cdr3_nt: TGTGCCAGCAGCCATTCCATGGGACCAGGCTACACCTTC; cdr3_aa: CASSHSMGPGYTF